The clone carrying this TCR beta chain has a single count. Its specificity is unknown. The data originate from a study of graft-versus-host responses after intestinal transplantation. Study-wide background: Anti-thymocyte globulin induction, then tacrolimus and steroids for about three years, went to all recipients.

Repertoires were generated with immunoSEQ multiplex PCR, while TCRdb's copy carries only in-frame clones and drops some. Among 88,000 or so clones listed, roughly 88% were seen once. This CDR3 region has 12 residues. Germline lookup yields CDR1 LNHNV and CDR2 YYDKDF (reference sequence). Trimming removed 8 bases from V and 0 bases from J, with 7 bases in between. General study points: High graft-versus-host to host-versus-graft clonal ratios were seen in allografts of patients with graft-donor T cell macrochimerism. GvH clones were found in recipient marrow; some appeared first in ileum or blood.

The TCR originated in a human donor who received an intestinal transplant. This sample comprised unstimulated CD4+ T cells sorted from spleen or lymph node cells, obtained before intestinal transplant. The chain is built from TRBV15 and TRBJ1-2, with a weak D call TRBD1 (5 bases). In DNA, the CDR3 is TGTGCCACCCTGGACACTAACTATGGCTACACCTTC. It specifies CATLDTNYGYTF. The entire variable domain, with the rest obtained from reference TRBV15 and TRBJ1-2, is as follows: DAMVIQNPRYQVTQFGKPVTLSCSQTLNHNVMYWYQQKSSQAPKLLFHYYDKDFNNEADTPDNFQSRRPNTSFCFLDIRSPGLGDTAMYLCATLDTNYGYTFGSGTRLTVV.